Below are 21 T cell receptor beta chains sequenced from a single sample in a study of control samples from healthy donors and cancer patients. The data were produced by immunoSEQ multiplex PCR, yet TCRdb's version contains in-frame clones alone and is incomplete. The data show around 68,000 clones, over 80% seen once. Input material: blood. The receptors here all came from a man aged 60 to 69 in good health.

CDR3 loop: CASSSLRVGNEKLFF. For the CDR3, the DNA is TGTGCCAGCAGTTCCCTTCGGGTGGGGAATGAAAAACTGTTTTTT. The chain employs TRBV27 and TRBJ1-4; D ambiguous. The length of the CDR3 is 15 residues. With 4 bases removed from V and 5 bases from J, the gap between germline ends came to 14 bases. Germline V gives CDR1 MNHEY, CDR2 SMNVEV (reference sequence).

This rearrangement joins TRBV28 to TRBJ2-7, with 7 bases lining up with TRBD2. V lost 6 bases, J lost 3 bases, and 8 bases stayed unmatched. Germline V gene lookup returns CDR1 MDHEN and CDR2 SYDVKM. The length of the CDR3 is 14 residues. CDR3 protein: CASRLGGSVYEQYF. DNA for the CDR3: TGTGCCAGCAGACTCGGGGGGTCCGTCTACGAGCAGTACTTC. The whole variable domain, filled in from reference TRBV28 and TRBJ2-7, reads DVKVTQSSRYLVKRTGEKVFLECVQDMDHENMFWYRQDPGLGLRLIYFSYDVKMKEKGDIPEGYSVSREKKERFSLILESASTNQTSMYLCASRLGGSVYEQYFGPGTRLTVT.

The rearrangement joins TRBV30 to TRBJ2-5; D could derive from TRBD1 or TRBD2 (5 bases each). Trimming cost V 5 bases and J 2 bases, with 12 bases left between them. This CDR3 contains 13 residues. The germline CDR1 and CDR2 sequences are GTSNPN and SVGIG (reference sequence). The DNA for the CDR3 is TGTGCCTGGGGGACCAAGGGGCAAGAGACCCAGTACTTC. Translated: CAWGTKGQETQYF.

This clone turned up a few times. This sequence joins TRBV5-1 and TRBJ1-1; 10 bases map to TRBD1. The CDR3 loop spans 15 amino acids. V shed 0 bases and J 7 bases; nucleotides not matched to a gene: 6. CDR1 and CDR2 (germline): SGHRS, YFSETQ. CDR3: CASSLGTGGRGEAFF. CDR3 nucleotides: TGCGCCAGCAGCTTGGGGACAGGGGGTAGAGGTGAAGCTTTCTTT. Combining the CDR3 with reference TRBV5-1 and TRBJ1-1 gives the whole variable domain KAGVTQTPRYLIKTRGQQVTLSCSPISGHRSVSWYQQTPGQGLQFLFEYFSETQRNKGNFPGRFSGRQFSNSRSEMNVSTLELGDSALYLCASSLGTGGRGEAFFGQGTRLTVV.

The rearrangement links TRBV7-9 to TRBJ1-3, with no clear D. This CDR3 spans 14 amino acids. The V gene lost 2 bases and the J gene lost 1 base, with 6 bases spanning the gap. Germline assignment: CDR1 SEHNR and CDR2 FQNEAQ (reference sequence). This CDR3 is CASSLQRSGNTIYF. Written as DNA, the CDR3 is TGTGCCAGCAGCTTACAGCGATCTGGAAACACCATATATTTT.

This chain uses TRBV6-5 with TRBJ1-5; 7 bases map to TRBD1. V trimming: 6 bases; J trimming: 4 bases; junction bases outside the gene matches: 6. Germline V CDR1 and CDR2: MNHEY, SVGAGI. The CDR3 contains 14 residues. CDR3 nucleotide sequence: TGTGCCAGCAGATCCGGGACAGAGAATCAGCCCCAGCATTTT. Amino acid sequence: CASRSGTENQPQHF.

The chain recombines TRBV18 with TRBJ1-1, with D unclear. Germline values: CDR1 KGHSH, CDR2 LQKENI. Trimming shortened V by 0 bases and J by 0 bases, and 2 bases separated the two germline ends. The CDR3 totals 13 residues. The CDR3 bases are TGTGCCAGCTCACCACCCATGAACACTGAAGCTTTCTTT. This codes for CASSPPMNTEAFF.

V and J are TRBV5-6 and TRBJ2-7; 10 positions agree with TRBD2. This CDR3 is built from 15 residues. The V segment lost 1 base and the J segment 6 bases; nucleotides outside the gene matches: 7. Germline loops: CDR1 SGHDT, CDR2 YYEEEE. The CDR3 region has the DNA TGTGCCAGCAGCTTGAGGACTAGCGGAGAGTTCGAGCAGTACTTC. Its translation: CASSLRTSGEFEQYF.

As to this clone: Other DNA sequences from this sample encode an identical CDR3 as well. This chain joins TRBV25-1 and TRBJ1-4; 8 bases line up with TRBD1. CDR3 length: 15 amino acids. V gave up 2 bases and J gave up 3 bases; unmatched junction bases: 2. Germline loops: CDR1 MGHDK, CDR2 SYGVNS. The CDR3 protein is CASSELQGANEKLFF. The CDR3 bases are TGTGCCAGCAGTGAACTACAGGGGGCTAATGAAAAACTGTTTTTT.

The chain employs TRBV6-5 and TRBJ2-7, with a weak D call TRBD1 (5 bases). This CDR3 has 14 amino acids. The V end lost 6 bases, the J end lost 0 bases, and 12 bases lay between the germline ends. Germline assignment: CDR1 MNHEY and CDR2 SVGAGI. The CDR3 nucleotides read TGTGCCAGCAGGAACCAGGGAAGCTCCTACGAGCAGTACTTC. Residues: CASRNQGSSYEQYF.

This chain joins TRBV18 and TRBJ1-5; 7 nucleotides line up with TRBD1. Per the germline V gene, CDR1 is KGHSH and CDR2 is LQKENI. This CDR3 region has 15 residues. Trimming at V came to 6 bases and at J to 0 bases, leaving 5 bases not matched to a gene. The CDR3 nucleotides read TGTGCCAGCTCTCGACAGGGCCATAGCAATCAGCCCCAGCATTTT. This gives the protein CASSRQGHSNQPQHF.

The chain combines TRBV4-1 with TRBJ2-7; D might be TRBD1 (7 bases). CDR3 length: 14 amino acids. Germline CDR1 is MGHRA and CDR2 is YSYEKL. Trimming pared 5 bases from V and 3 bases from J, leaving 14 bases between. The DNA of the CDR3 is TGCGCCAGCAGCGGGGGGACAGCAGACTACGAGCAGTACTTC. As protein: CASSGGTADYEQYF.

CDR3 nucleotide sequence: TGTGCCAGCAGCTTAGCGGGGGGGCGGGGGGAGCTGTTTTTT. Its translation: CASSLAGGRGELFF. The rearrangement joins TRBV7-2 to TRBJ2-2; D possibly corresponds to TRBD2 (7 bases). Trimming cost V 0 bases and J 8 bases, with 10 bases left between them. CDR3 size: 14 residues. Germline CDR1 and CDR2: SGHTA and FQGNSA.

The chain recombines TRBV3-1 (or the pseudogene TRBV3-2) with TRBJ2-4; no clear D. This CDR3 comprises 15 residues. V was cut by 0 bases and J by 10 bases, with 16 bases left in between. The germline V gene encodes CDR1 LGHDT and CDR2 YNNKEL (reference sequence). CDR3 residues: CASSQESTVRNIQYF. CDR3 sequence (DNA): TGTGCCAGCAGCCAAGAGAGTACGGTCCGGAATATTCAGTACTTC.

The chain has TRBV20-1 and TRBJ1-1; D gene uncertain. The V gene's germline CDR1 is DFQATT and CDR2 SNEGSKA (reference sequence). This CDR3 is 11 amino acids long. Trimming removed 3 bases from V and 7 bases from J, with 9 bases in between. Here the CDR3 reads CSASRQNEAFF. Written as DNA, the CDR3 is TGCAGTGCTAGTCGTCAGAATGAAGCTTTCTTT.

The chain recombines TRBV28 with TRBJ2-3; 14 nucleotides line up with TRBD2. The CDR3 contains 16 residues. The germline V gene encodes CDR1 MDHEN and CDR2 SYDVKM. Trimming took 8 bases from V and 9 from J; bases not matched to a gene: 13. This CDR3 is CASLLGTSGRRGTQYF. CDR3 DNA: TGTGCCAGCCTTCTCGGGACTAGCGGGAGAAGGGGGACGCAGTATTTT. Drawing the rest from reference TRBV28 and TRBJ2-3, the complete variable domain is DVKVTQSSRYLVKRTGEKVFLECVQDMDHENMFWYRQDPGLGLRLIYFSYDVKMKEKGDIPEGYSVSREKKERFSLILESASTNQTSMYLCASLLGTSGRRGTQYFGPGTRLTVL.

The chain links TRBV28 to TRBJ2-5; 9 positions match TRBD2. Germline V gene lookup returns CDR1 MDHEN and CDR2 SYDVKM. CDR3 size: 13 residues. Germline trimming cut 8 bases from V and 2 bases from J; bases unmatched to any gene: 3. The CDR3 DNA reads as TGTGCCAGCGTAGCGGGAGCGCAAGAGACCCAGTACTTC. Its protein is CASVAGAQETQYF.

The chain links TRBV27 to TRBJ1-6, with 7 bases identical to TRBD1. The CDR3 sequence is 16 residues long. The V gene's germline CDR1 is MNHEY and CDR2 SMNVEV (reference sequence). V shed 6 bases and J 9 bases; nucleotides not matched to a gene: 14. The DNA for the CDR3 is TGTGCCAGCAGCCCGGGACAGCCCTTAGAGGGTTCACCCCTCCACTTT. Translated, it gives CASSPGQPLEGSPLHF.

The chain recombines TRBV7-8 with TRBJ2-7; 8 bases are shared with TRBD2. The CDR3 length is 17 residues. After removal of 5 bases from V and 4 bases from J, the junction contained 16 bases not matched to a gene. Germline CDR1 SGHVS, CDR2 FQNEAQ. The CDR3 protein is CASSPRFAGGKVYEQYF. CDR3 coding DNA: TGTGCCAGCAGCCCCCGCTTTGCGGGAGGAAAAGTTTACGAGCAGTACTTC.

This chain links TRBV3-1 (or the pseudogene TRBV3-2) with TRBJ1-1, with D possibly being TRBD1 (5 bases). There are 16 residues in the CDR3. Germline loops: CDR1 LGHDT, CDR2 YNNKEL (reference sequence). V was cut by 4 bases and J by 6 bases, with 21 bases left in between. The CDR3 loop is CASSLTDWDRSPEAFF. CDR3 DNA sequence: TGTGCCAGCAGCCTAACGGATTGGGACCGGTCCCCTGAAGCTTTCTTT.

The chain recombines TRBV19 with TRBJ2-7, with D possibly matching TRBD1 (5 bases). V was pared by 8 bases and J by 6 bases, with 20 bases between. The CDR3 contains 14 residues. In germline, CDR1 is LNHDA, CDR2 SQIVND (reference sequence). CDR3 loop: CASGARADLREQYF. In DNA, the CDR3 is TGTGCCAGTGGGGCTAGGGCAGACCTACGCGAGCAGTACTTC. Drawing the rest from reference TRBV19 and TRBJ2-7, the complete variable domain is DGGITQSPKYLFRKEGQNVTLSCEQNLNHDAMYWYRQDPGQGLRLIYYSQIVNDFQKGDIAEGYSVSREKKESFPLTVTSAQKNPTAFYLCASGARADLREQYFGPGTRLTVT.